The source of this T cell receptor beta chain is a study of cytomegalovirus exposure and HLA in healthy donors. Notes on the study in general: Roughly uniform depth of sequencing across donors was assumed in presence/absence analyses. A missense DCLRE1C variant was associated with V- and J-gene trimming of TCR beta chains in a later analysis, and an independent cohort replicated the association. What was likely a sequencing artifact was a cluster of highly shared sequence variants.

The table lists this clone with a few counts. Its antigen is currently unknown. V lost 2 bases to trimming and J lost 3 bases, with 8 bases between them. Germline values: CDR1 SGHRS, CDR2 YFSETQ. This CDR3 comprises 14 residues. PCR was performed using 60 Vbeta and 13 Jbeta primers. Generated by immunoSEQ multiplex PCR, the TCRdb table keeps only in-frame clones and is missing some. This table holds approximately 78,000 clones, 60% to 75% found once. V and J are TRBV5-1 and TRBJ1-4; D ambiguous. This clonotype was sampled from a man in his forties in good health and CMV-seropositive. Sequencing was carried out using PBMCs. The DNA of the CDR3 is TGCGCCAGCAGCTTCAACAATCCTAATGAAAAACTGTTTTTT. Protein sequence: CASSFNNPNEKLFF.